This TCR beta chain was retrieved from a study of human T cells and chemical hapten exposure. General study points: Since the donors had alopecia, their immune response may not be the same as that of healthy people.

This clonotype was seen a handful of times. Its target is unknown. In TCRdb, the RACE reads were re-called with MiXCR into one record per CDR3 protein. The profile shows about 260,000 distinct CDR3 sequences, about 9% of them singletons. There are 16 residues in the CDR3. Trimming at V came to 2 bases and at J to 2 bases, leaving 4 bases not matched to a gene. Germline V gene data show CDR1 as SGHNT and CDR2 as YENEEA. This sample's time point: pre-sensitization, week 0. Treatment given: therapeutic diphenylcyclopropenone sensitization with weekly scalp DPC. This sequence originates from a woman in her forties with alopecia areata. Some clones in this sample may be carry-over from other donors' samples. The rearrangement joins TRBV11-3 to TRBJ2-3, with TRBD1 identical over 10 bases. The material sequenced was whole blood, taken in connection with sensitization to the hapten diphenylcyclopropenone (DPC). The CDR3 here is CASSLYGTGATDTQYF. The DNA of the CDR3 is TGTGCCAGCAGCTTATATGGGACAGGGGCCACAGATACGCAGTATTTT.